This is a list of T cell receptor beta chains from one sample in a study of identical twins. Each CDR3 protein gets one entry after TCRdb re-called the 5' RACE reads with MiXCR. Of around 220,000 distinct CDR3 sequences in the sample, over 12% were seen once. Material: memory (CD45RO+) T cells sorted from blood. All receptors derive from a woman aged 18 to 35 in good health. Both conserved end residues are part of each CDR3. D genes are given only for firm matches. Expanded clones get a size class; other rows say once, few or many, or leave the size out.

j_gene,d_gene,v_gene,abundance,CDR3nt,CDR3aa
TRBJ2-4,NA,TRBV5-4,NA,TGTGCCAGCAGCCTTGGGTTAGAGCGCCGAGTCATTCAGTACTTC,CASSLGLERRVIQYF
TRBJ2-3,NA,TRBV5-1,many,TGCGCCAGCAGCTCCGGCGCCGTCACAGATACGCAGTATTTT,CASSSGAVTDTQYF
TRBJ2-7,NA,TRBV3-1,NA,TGTGCCAGCAGCCAAGATCGGGAGCAGTACTTC,CASSQDREQYF
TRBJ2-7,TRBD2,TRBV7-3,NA,TGTGCCAGTTCTCCGGGGGGAGGAACGAGCTACGAGCAGTACTTC,CASSPGGGTSYEQYF
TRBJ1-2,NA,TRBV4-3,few,TGCGCCAGCAGCCAAGCAGCGTCGGGGGACGGAGGTGGCTACACCTTC,CASSQAASGDGGGYTF
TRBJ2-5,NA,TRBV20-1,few,TGCAGTGCTAGAGTGGCTAGCCCTCAAGAGACCCAGTACTTC,CSARVASPQETQYF
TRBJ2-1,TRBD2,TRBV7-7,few,TGTGCCAGCAGCGTTGGGACTAGCGTATACAATGAGCAGTTCTTC,CASSVGTSVYNEQFF
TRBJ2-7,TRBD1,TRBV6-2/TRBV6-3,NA,TGTGCCAGCAGTTACCTGGACAGGGGTCCCTACGAGCAGTACTTC,CASSYLDRGPYEQYF
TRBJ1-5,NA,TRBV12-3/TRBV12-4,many,TGTGCCAGCAGCAACAGGAATAGCAATCAGCCCCAGCATTTT,CASSNRNSNQPQHF
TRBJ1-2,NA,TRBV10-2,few,TGCGCCAGCAGTGAACTCGGGGCCGCTCTCTATGGCTACACCTTC,CASSELGAALYGYTF
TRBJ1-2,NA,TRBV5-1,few,TGCGCCAGCAGCTCGTCAGGGGATCTAAGCTTCAACTATGGCTACACCTTC,CASSSSGDLSFNYGYTF
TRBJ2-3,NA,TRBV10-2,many,TGCGCCAGCAGTGGGACTGAGACAGATACGCAGTATTTT,CASSGTETDTQYF
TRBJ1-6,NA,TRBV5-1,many,TGCGCCAGCAGCTTGGAGGGTGATGGCTCACCCCTCCACTTT,CASSLEGDGSPLHF
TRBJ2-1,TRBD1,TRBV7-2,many,TGTGCCAGCAGCCCTGAATTGGGACAGTCGAAGTTCTTC,CASSPELGQSKFF
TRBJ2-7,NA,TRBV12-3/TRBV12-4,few,TGTGCCAGCAGTTTGCGGGACTGGACGTCCTACGAGCAGTACTTC,CASSLRDWTSYEQYF
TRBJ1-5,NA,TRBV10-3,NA,TGTGCCATCAGTGAGGGCCCCTATAGCAATCAGCCCCAGCATTTT,CAISEGPYSNQPQHF
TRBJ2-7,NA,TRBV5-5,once,TGTACCAGCAGGGAAAGTGCTTCCCTCTACGAGCAGTACTTC,CTSRESASLYEQYF
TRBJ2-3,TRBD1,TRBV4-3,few,TGCGCCAGCAGCCAAGAAACCACAGGGGGTCTCGATACGCAGTATTTT,CASSQETTGGLDTQYF
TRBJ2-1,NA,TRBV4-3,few,TGCGCCAGCAGCCAAGCCAATGACGGATACAATGAGCAGTTCTTC,CASSQANDGYNEQFF
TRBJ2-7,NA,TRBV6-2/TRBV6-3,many,TGTGCCAGCAGTTACGGGACAAACTCCTACGAGCAGTACTTC,CASSYGTNSYEQYF
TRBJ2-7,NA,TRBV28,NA,TGTGCCAGCAGTTTTAGTGGAGGCTCCTACGAGCAGTACTTC,CASSFSGGSYEQYF
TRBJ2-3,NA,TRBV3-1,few,TGTGCCAGCAGCCAAGAAAGGGAGTTCAGAGATACGCAGTATTTT,CASSQEREFRDTQYF
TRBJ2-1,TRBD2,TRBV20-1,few,TGCAGTGGTGCTAGCGGGAGTGATGAGCAGTTCTTC,CSGASGSDEQFF
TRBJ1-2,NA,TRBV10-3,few,TGTGCCATCAGGACGGACACTAACTATGGCTACACCTTC,CAIRTDTNYGYTF
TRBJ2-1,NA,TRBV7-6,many,TGTGCCAGCAGCTCGCCCGTGGGTAACGATGAGCAGTTCTTC,CASSSPVGNDEQFF
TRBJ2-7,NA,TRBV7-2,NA,TGTGCCAGCAGTAAGTCTAACAGAGGGTCCTCCTACGAGCAGTACTTC,CASSKSNRGSSYEQYF
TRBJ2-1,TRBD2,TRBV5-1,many,TGCGCCAGCAGCTCGGGACTAGCGGGGGCCAATGAGCAGTTCTTC,CASSSGLAGANEQFF
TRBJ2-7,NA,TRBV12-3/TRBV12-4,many,TGTGCCAGCAGTGGGGGCTACGAGCAGTACTTC,CASSGGYEQYF
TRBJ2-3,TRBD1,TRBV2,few,TGTGCCAGCATGGCCCGGGACAGGGCTTTCACAGATACGCAGTATTTT,CASMARDRAFTDTQYF
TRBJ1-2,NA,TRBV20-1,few,TGCAGTGCGCTCCGAGGGGTAGATCATGGCTACACCTTC,CSALRGVDHGYTF